The next 14 T cell receptor beta chains were all read from a single sample in a study of T cells in Graves' hyperthyroidism and ophthalmopathy. There were TCR beta CDR3 regions amplified from RNA transcripts. HTBI primers were employed in a first-round RT-PCR of the TCR CDR3. TCRdb reprocessed the multiplex PCR reads with MiXCR, giving one entry per CDR3 protein. The sample has over 700,000 distinct CDR3 sequences, about 35% seen once. Sequencing was performed on blood. These TCRs come from a woman in her forties with Graves' hyperthyroidism.

The V and J genes are TRBV10-3 and TRBJ2-6; possibly TRBD1 for D (6 bases). CDR3 size: 12 residues. The V gene's germline CDR1 is ENHRY and CDR2 SYGVKD. With 10 bases removed from V and 4 bases from J, the gap between germline ends came to 8 bases. CDR3 DNA: TGTGCCACCGGACAGGGGGCCAACGTCCTGACTTTC. Translated, it gives CATGQGANVLTF.

A remark on this clonotype: At one end, the junction sequence differs from germline, possibly due to a read error. The CDR3 loop is CASSQGQAPTEAFF. The CDR3 DNA reads TGCGCCAGCAGCCAAGGACAGGCGCCCACTGAAGCTTTCTTT. This chain uses TRBV7-2 with TRBJ1-1; the match to TRBD1 covers 7 bases. CDR1 and CDR2 from the germline V gene are SGHTA and FQGNSA. The CDR3 is 14 amino acids.

Concerning this clonotype: This clone may be a read error of a much larger clone one base away. The genes are TRBV7-9 and TRBJ2-5; weak D call: TRBD2 (5 bases). CDR1 SEHNR and CDR2 FQNEAQ come from the germline V gene (reference sequence). The CDR3 totals 12 residues. The CDR3 loop is CASSYLGETQCF. The DNA for the CDR3 is TGTGCCAGCAGCTATCTGGGAGAGACCCAGTGCTTC.

About this clonotype: A much larger clone lies a single base off, so this may be a read error. The rearrangement uses TRBV24-1 and TRBJ2-5; 7 nucleotides agree with TRBD1. Germline lookup yields CDR1 KGHDR and CDR2 SFDVKD. The CDR3 extends over 15 amino acids. Written as DNA, the CDR3 is TGTGCCACCAGTGATGCTGGGACAGTTCCAGAGACCCAGCACTTC. This encodes CATSDAGTVPETQHF.

The chain recombines TRBV6-5 with TRBJ2-7, with D maybe TRBD1 (6 bases). Trimming cost V 6 bases and J 2 bases, with 17 bases left between them. The CDR3 contains 15 residues. Germline V gene data show CDR1 as MNHEY and CDR2 as SVGAGI. The DNA of the CDR3 is TGTGCCAGCAGCGCCCCCGGGACAACCCCCTACGAGCAGTACTTC. This encodes CASSAPGTTPYEQYF.

This clonotype was found a few times. The chain links TRBV12-3 or TRBV12-4 to TRBJ1-5, with 8 bases matching TRBD1. The CDR3 consists of 16 residues. V dropped 3 bases and J dropped 5; count of bases not matched to a gene: 9. The CDR3 DNA sequence: TGTGCCAGCAGTTTGGGCGGGACAGGTCCCCATCAGCCCCAGCATTTT. Translation gives CASSLGGTGPHQPQHF.

This clonotype was observed at least ten times. The chain has TRBV6-6 and TRBJ1-2; D not resolved. Trimming took off 1 base at V and 0 bases at J, with 6 bases between the two ends. The V gene's germline CDR1 is MNHNY and CDR2 SVGAGI (reference sequence). The CDR3 has 14 amino acids. Here the CDR3 DNA reads TGTGCCAGCAGTTACTGGGAAGCTAACTATGGCTACACCTTC. The encoded protein is CASSYWEANYGYTF.

The chain joins TRBV12-3 or TRBV12-4 to TRBJ2-7, with D possibly being TRBD2 (5 bases). This CDR3 is built from 12 residues. Trimming took 8 bases from V and 8 from J, leaving 16 bases between them. The CDR3 loop reads CASAKFGNQQYF. CDR3 sequence (DNA): TGTGCCAGCGCCAAGTTCGGGAATCAGCAGTACTTC.

This clonotype was observed at least ten times. This chain connects TRBV7-6 to TRBJ2-7, with D unclear. The CDR3 is 15 amino acids. The germline V gene has CDR1 SGHVS and CDR2 FNYEAQ. The germline V and J ends were trimmed by 0 bases and 0 bases, with 9 bases remaining between them. The CDR3 spells CASSLAGHLSYEQYF. CDR3 sequence (DNA): TGTGCCAGCAGCTTAGCGGGTCACCTCTCCTACGAGCAGTACTTC.

A note on this clonotype: The junction does not match germline at one end; this may be a read error. The chain recombines TRBV10-3 with TRBJ1-2; tentative D call: TRBD1 (6 bases). CDR3 length: 11 amino acids. Germline assignment: CDR1 ENHRY and CDR2 SYGVKD. CDR3 sequence: CASSTGHGYTF. CDR3 DNA: TGTGCCAGCAGTACAGGGCATGGCTACACCTTC.

The chain has TRBV29-1 and TRBJ2-5; tentatively, D is TRBD2 (7 bases). CDR3 length: 14 amino acids. V shed 6 bases and J shed 4 bases, with 18 bases lying between them. CDR1 is SQVTM and CDR2 is ANQGSEA in the germline V gene. CDR3 bases: TGCAGCGTAGGGGGGGGCGGGTATGGAGAGACCCAGTACTTC. Its translation: CSVGGGGYGETQYF.

This clonotype has more than one count but fewer than ten. CDR3 nucleotide sequence: TGTGCCAGCAGTCGGATTCCCTTTCAGCCCCAGCATTTT. This translates into CASSRIPFQPQHF. This rearrangement joins TRBV12-3 or TRBV12-4 to TRBJ1-5; D is uncertain. CDR3 length equals 13 residues. The V and J ends lost 5 bases and 6 bases respectively, with 11 bases between them.

About this clonotype: A much larger clone lies one base from this, so it may be a read error. V and J are TRBV14 and TRBJ1-3; D call uncertain. CDR1 SGHDN and CDR2 FVKESK come from the germline V gene. The CDR3 length is 14 residues. The CDR3, as DNA: TGTGCCAGCAGCCAAGGGATCTCTGGAAACGCCATATATTTT. Amino acids: CASSQGISGNAIYF.

This chain joins TRBV7-2 and TRBJ1-5; 7 bases agree with TRBD1. The CDR3 sequence is 14 residues long. With V trimmed by 5 bases and J by 5 bases, 6 bases remained unmatched. The germline CDR1 and CDR2 sequences are SGHTA and FQGNSA. CDR3 sequence: CASSRRDSYQPQHF. The CDR3 region has the DNA TGTGCCAGCAGCCGCCGGGACAGTTATCAGCCCCAGCATTTT.